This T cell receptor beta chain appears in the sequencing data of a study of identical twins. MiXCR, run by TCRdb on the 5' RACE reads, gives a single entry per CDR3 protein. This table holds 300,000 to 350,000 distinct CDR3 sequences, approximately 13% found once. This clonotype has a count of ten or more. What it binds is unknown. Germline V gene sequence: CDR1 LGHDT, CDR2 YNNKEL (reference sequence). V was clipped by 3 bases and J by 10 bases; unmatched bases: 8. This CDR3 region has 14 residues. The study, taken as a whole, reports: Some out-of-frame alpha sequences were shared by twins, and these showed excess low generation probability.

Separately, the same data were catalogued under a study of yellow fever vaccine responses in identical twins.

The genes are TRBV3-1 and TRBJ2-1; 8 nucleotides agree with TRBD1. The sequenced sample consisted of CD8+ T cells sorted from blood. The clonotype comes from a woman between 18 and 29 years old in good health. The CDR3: CASSHPDRADEQFF. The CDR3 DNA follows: TGTGCCAGCAGCCACCCGGACAGGGCGGACGAGCAGTTCTTC.